The entry below gives a single T cell receptor (beta chain) sequence along with its context. This record comes from a study of control samples from healthy donors and cancer patients. The germline V gene has CDR1 SGDLS and CDR2 YYNGEE. V lost 4 bases to trimming and J lost 3 bases; unmatched junction nucleotides: 5. The CDR3 extends over 15 amino acids. The repertoire was sequenced with immunoSEQ multiplex PCR; TCRdb's copy has only in-frame clones and lacks some. The sample yields some 130,000 clones, around 90% seen once. The V call is TRBV9, the J call TRBJ2-2; 8 bases are shared with TRBD1. The receptor comes from a middle-aged man in good health. What was sequenced was blood. The CDR3 region is CASSLTTGDTGELFF. CDR3 coding DNA: TGTGCCAGCAGCCTAACGACAGGGGACACCGGGGAGCTGTTTTTT.